The 21 T cell receptor beta chains presented below share a single source sample, sequenced in a study of blood T cell repertoires in COVID-19 (TCRdb year 2020). Libraries were constructed by the immunoSEQ multiplex PCR assay. TCRdb took this table from immuneACCESS and kept in-frame rearrangements with V and J called. Such tables lack part of the clones; where checked against another copy, unresolved V genes explain under half of the gap, and the rest is unexplained. This sample has around 53,000 clones in its table, and 85% to 90% of those were observed once. Approximately 6% of the sample is in the top ten clones. The sequenced material came from peripheral blood. These receptor sequences come from a woman aged 55 to 70 with COVID-19, enrolled during active disease.

Note on this clone: One end of the junction fails to match germline, which may point to a read error. The chain uses TRBV9 and TRBJ2-1, with no clear D. Germline loops: CDR1 SGDLS, CDR2 YYNGEE. The CDR3 runs 15 residues. The CDR3 is CASSVVAAPYNEQFF. CDR3 DNA sequence: TGTGCCAGCAGTGTAGTGGCTGCTCCATACAATGAGCAGTTCTTC.

The rearrangement uses TRBV28 and TRBJ1-6; TRBD1 is a possible D gene (6 bases). Germline assignment: CDR1 MDHEN and CDR2 SYDVKM. Trimming took 6 bases from V and 5 from J, leaving 11 bases between them. The CDR3 is 14 amino acids. The CDR3 DNA follows: TGTGCCAGCAGAACAGGGAGAGATAATTCACCCCTCCACTTT. The encoded protein is CASRTGRDNSPLHF.

The table lists this clone with a count of one. The chain combines TRBV11-2 with TRBJ2-1, with TRBD2 identical over 14 bases. The CDR3 extends over 17 amino acids. After removal of 5 bases from V and 9 bases from J, the junction contained 12 bases not matched to a gene. Germline CDR1 SGHAT, CDR2 FQNNGV. The chain's CDR3 is CASSPRLAGGPRGEQFF. DNA for the CDR3: TGTGCCAGCAGCCCTAGACTAGCGGGAGGGCCGAGGGGTGAGCAGTTCTTC.

This clone occurred once. This chain joins TRBV6-5 and TRBJ2-7; 12 nucleotides line up with TRBD2. Germline V gene data show CDR1 as MNHEY and CDR2 as SVGAGI. This CDR3 comprises 15 residues. V was clipped by 6 bases and J by 4 bases; unmatched bases: 7. The chain's CDR3 is CASRVQLAGGYEQYF. In DNA, the CDR3 is TGTGCCAGCAGAGTACAACTAGCGGGAGGATACGAGCAGTACTTC.

The chain is built from TRBV28 and TRBJ1-2; D is perhaps TRBD1 (5 bases). CDR3 length: 14 amino acids. V gave up 5 bases and J gave up 4 bases, with 14 bases separating them. Germline V lookup: CDR1 MDHEN, CDR2 SYDVKM. The CDR3 reads CASSNGGSGYGYTF. DNA of the CDR3: TGTGCCAGCAGTAACGGGGGATCAGGCTATGGCTACACCTTC.

V gene TRBV5-4 combines with J gene TRBJ1-1, with unresolved D. The V end lost 0 bases, the J end lost 1 base, and 7 bases lay between the germline ends. Germline CDR1 and CDR2: SGHNT and YYREEE (reference sequence). The length of the CDR3 is 14 residues. The CDR3 bases are TGTGCCAGCAGCTTGGCCGGTTGGAACACTGAAGCTTTCTTT. This encodes CASSLAGWNTEAFF.

The chain combines TRBV5-1 with TRBJ2-2, with a possible D match to TRBD1 (5 bases). The CDR3 covers 16 residues. Trimming pared 1 base from V and 2 bases from J, leaving 12 bases between. Germline V gene lookup returns CDR1 SGHRS and CDR2 YFSETQ. CDR3 DNA sequence: TGCGCCAGCAGCTTGCTCGCCAGGGTAAACACCGGGGAGCTGTTTTTT. This translates into CASSLLARVNTGELFF.

This clone was counted between two and nine times. The V and J genes are TRBV5-1 and TRBJ2-2, with 11 bases fitting TRBD1. Germline V gives CDR1 SGHRS, CDR2 YFSETQ. The trim removed 4 bases at V and 6 bases at J, leaving 8 bases unmatched. There are 16 residues in the CDR3. The chain's CDR3 is CASSPRDRGLAGELFF. CDR3 sequence (DNA): TGCGCCAGCAGCCCCCGGGACAGGGGGTTGGCCGGGGAGCTGTTTTTT.

This chain joins TRBV3-1 (or the pseudogene TRBV3-2) and TRBJ2-1; possible D gene TRBD1, 6 bases. Germline V gives CDR1 LGHDT, CDR2 YNNKEL (reference sequence). The V and J ends lost 2 bases and 8 bases respectively, with 16 bases between them. This CDR3 spans 15 amino acids. The CDR3 sequence is CASSQKGVGFDEQFF. The CDR3 DNA reads as TGTGCCAGCAGCCAAAAGGGGGTAGGATTCGATGAGCAGTTCTTC.

This clone has just one count. The chain has TRBV11-2 and TRBJ2-1; TRBD1 agrees at 7 bases. The CDR3 has 15 amino acids. Trimming cost V 2 bases and J 3 bases; bases outside gene matches: 4. Germline values: CDR1 SGHAT, CDR2 FQNNGV. The CDR3 coding sequence is TGTGCCAGCAGCTTAAGACAGGGAGACTACAATGAGCAGTTCTTC. Its protein is CASSLRQGDYNEQFF.

This clone was counted once. The chain carries TRBV4-2 and TRBJ1-2; D is unresolved. Germline-derived CDR1 and CDR2 are LGHNA and YNFKEQ. This CDR3 is built from 15 residues. The germline V and J ends were trimmed by 1 base and 1 base, with 10 bases remaining between them. Here the CDR3 reads CASSQGQELNYGYTF. CDR3 nucleotide sequence: TGTGCCAGCAGCCAAGGGCAGGAACTTAACTATGGCTACACCTTC.

The chain joins TRBV19 to TRBJ2-1; 11 bases line up with TRBD2. The CDR3 sequence is 17 residues long. The germline gives CDR1 LNHDA, CDR2 SQIVND (reference sequence). V was clipped by 3 bases and J by 0 bases; unmatched bases: 4. CDR3 sequence: CASSISGTSGSYNEQFF. Written as DNA, the CDR3 is TGTGCCAGTAGTATTTCTGGGACTAGCGGCTCCTACAATGAGCAGTTCTTC.

This clone was recorded a few times. J is TRBJ2-7 and V is TRBV30; TRBD1 matches 9 bases. From germline, CDR1 is GTSNPN and CDR2 SVGIG (reference sequence). J gave up 6 bases and V 7 bases, and 10 bases lay outside the gene matches. There are 13 residues in the CDR3. CDR3 region: CAYNRDRVREQYF. The CDR3 DNA reads as TGTGCCTATAACCGGGACAGGGTTCGCGAGCAGTACTTC.

This sequence joins TRBV2 and TRBJ1-1, with TRBD1 as a possible D gene (5 bases). This CDR3 region has 14 residues. The V end lost 8 bases, the J end lost 0 bases, and 13 bases lay between the germline ends. Germline V gene lookup returns CDR1 SNHLY and CDR2 FYNNEI. CDR3 sequence reads: CASDRQTLNTEAFF. CDR3 bases: TGTGCCAGCGATCGACAGACCTTGAACACTGAAGCTTTCTTT.

Concerning this clone itself: The same CDR3 is also encoded by other DNA sequences in this sample. This chain connects TRBV5-5 to TRBJ2-7; 7 nucleotides align to TRBD1. J gave up 6 bases and V 5 bases, and 11 bases lay outside the gene matches. Germline lookup yields CDR1 SGHKS and CDR2 YYEKEE (reference sequence). The CDR3 is 14 amino acids. CDR3 coding DNA: TGTGCCAGCAGTGAAGGACAGGATTTTGGCGAGCAGTACTTC. Protein product: CASSEGQDFGEQYF.

The V and J genes are TRBV6-5 and TRBJ2-5, with 9 bases fitting TRBD2. The trim removed 11 bases at V and 5 bases at J, leaving 9 bases unmatched. CDR3 size: 13 residues. From germline, CDR1 is MNHEY and CDR2 SVGAGI. The CDR3 nucleotides are TGTGCCGGATATAGCGGGAGTGGCGAGACCCAGTACTTC. Protein product: CAGYSGSGETQYF.

This clone occurred a few times. The V and J genes are TRBV29-1 and TRBJ2-2; a weak D match, TRBD1 (5 bases). The CDR3 has 14 residues. V lost 6 bases and J lost 1, with 12 bases in between. Germline-derived CDR1 and CDR2 are SQVTM and ANQGSEA. For the CDR3, the DNA is TGCAGCGTATTAGGGGTGAAGAACACCGGGGAGCTGTTTTTT. Amino acid sequence: CSVLGVKNTGELFF.

This chain uses TRBV5-4 with TRBJ2-1; D perhaps matches TRBD1 (6 bases). The CDR3 spans 16 residues. Trimming left V 0 bases short and J 0 bases short, with 10 bases between. CDR1 and CDR2 from the germline V gene are SGHNT and YYREEE (reference sequence). The CDR3 reads CASSLGGRASYNEQFF. CDR3 nucleotides: TGTGCCAGCAGCTTGGGGGGGCGGGCCTCCTACAATGAGCAGTTCTTC.

Details on this clone: The sample holds other DNA sequences that translate to the same CDR3. The genes are TRBV29-1 and TRBJ2-3; D gene ambiguous. This CDR3 has 12 amino acids. V was shortened by 6 bases and J by 1 base, with 8 bases between the two germline ends. CDR1 is SQVTM, CDR2 ANQGSEA, per germline. CDR3 amino acids: CSVPVGTDTQYF. CDR3 bases: TGCAGCGTCCCTGTCGGCACAGATACGCAGTATTTT.

This sequence joins TRBV5-1 and TRBJ2-3; TRBD1 agrees at 8 bases. With 4 bases clipped from V and 3 bases from J, the junction kept 22 bases outside the gene matches. Per germline, CDR1 SGHRS and CDR2 YFSETQ. This CDR3 region has 20 residues. The CDR3 sequence is CASSRRSGQVGSGSTDTQYF. The CDR3 nucleotides read TGCGCCAGCAGCCGACGGTCGGGACAGGTGGGCTCTGGCTCGACAGATACGCAGTATTTT. The full variable domain, with the rest looked up from reference TRBV5-1 and TRBJ2-3, is KAGVTQTPRYLIKTRGQQVTLSCSPISGHRSVSWYQQTPGQGLQFLFEYFSETQRNKGNFPGRFSGRQFSNSRSEMNVSTLELGDSALYLCASSRRSGQVGSGSTDTQYFGPGTRLTVL.

CDR3 sequence (DNA): TGTGCCTGGGGGGGCCAACCCGGCTATGGCTACACCTTC. It is translated as CAWGGQPGYGYTF. The chain uses TRBV30 and TRBJ1-2; tentatively, D is TRBD1 (6 bases). There are 13 residues in the CDR3. V dropped 5 bases and J dropped 4 bases, with 14 bases sitting between them. CDR1 and CDR2 (germline): GTSNPN, SVGIG (reference sequence). The variable domain in full, completed from reference TRBV30 and TRBJ1-2, reads SQTIHQWPATLVQPVGSPLSLECTVEGTSNPNLYWYRQAAGRGLQLLFYSVGIGQISSEVPQNLSASRPQDRQFILSSKKLLLSDSGFYLCAWGGQPGYGYTFGSGTRLTVV.